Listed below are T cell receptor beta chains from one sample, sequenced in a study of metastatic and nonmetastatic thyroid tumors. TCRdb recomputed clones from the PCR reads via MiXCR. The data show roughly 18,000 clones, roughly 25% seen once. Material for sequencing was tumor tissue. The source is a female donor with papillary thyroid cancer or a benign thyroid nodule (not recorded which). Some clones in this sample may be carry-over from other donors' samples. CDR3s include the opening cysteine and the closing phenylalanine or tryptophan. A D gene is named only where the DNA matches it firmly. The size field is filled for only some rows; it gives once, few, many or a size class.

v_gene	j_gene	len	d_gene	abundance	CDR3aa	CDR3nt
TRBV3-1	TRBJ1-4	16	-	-	CASSQEVGFTNEKLFF	TGTGCCAGCAGCCAAGAGGTCGGGTTCACTAATGAAAAACTGTTTTTT
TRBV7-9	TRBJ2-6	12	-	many	CASHSGANVLTF	TGTGCCAGTCACTCTGGGGCCAACGTCCTGACTTTC
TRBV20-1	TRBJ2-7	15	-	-	CSARAPGLAGDGQNF	TGCAGTGCTAGAGCCCCGGGGCTAGCTGGAGATGGTCAGAACTTC
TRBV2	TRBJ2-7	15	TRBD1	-	CASSADRRHSYEQYF	TGTGCCAGCAGTGCGGACAGGCGACACTCTTACGAGCAGTACTTC
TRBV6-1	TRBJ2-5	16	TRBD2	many	CASSRLFLAGQETQYF	TGTGCCAGCAGCCGCCTTTTCCTAGCGGGGCAAGAGACCCAGTACTTC
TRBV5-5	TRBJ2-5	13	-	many	CASSLLQMGTQYF	TGTGCCAGCAGCTTGTTGCAAATGGGGACCCAGTACTTC
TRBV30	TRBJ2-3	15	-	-	CAWSVGQGGGSSQYF	TGTGCCTGGAGTGTAGGGCAGGGCGGAGGGTCCTCGCAGTATTTT
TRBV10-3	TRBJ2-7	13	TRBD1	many	CAISESQGEEQYF	TGTGCCATCAGTGAGTCTCAGGGGGAAGAGCAGTACTTC
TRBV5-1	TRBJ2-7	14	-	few	CASSFLTGPYEQYF	TGCGCCAGCAGCTTTCTTACAGGCCCCTACGAGCAGTACTTC
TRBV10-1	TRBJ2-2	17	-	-	CASSEGTRYLDTGELFF	TGCGCCAGCAGTGAGGGCACCCGATACTTGGACACCGGGGAGCTGTTTTTT
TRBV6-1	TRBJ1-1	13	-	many	CASSEQGGTEAFF	TGTGCCAGCAGTGAACAGGGCGGGACTGAAGCTTTCTTT
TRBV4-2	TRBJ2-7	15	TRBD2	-	CASSPGTSGTAEQYF	TGTGCCAGCAGCCCAGGGACTAGCGGGACGGCCGAGCAGTACTTC